This is a list of T cell receptor beta chains from one sample in a study of patients and donors after allogeneic stem cell transplantation. One entry per CDR3 protein results from TCRdb running MiXCR on the RT-PCR reads. The profile shows about 960,000 distinct CDR3 sequences, 15% to 20% of them singletons. The source material was blood, either unsorted or a sorted T cell fraction (not recorded which). Receptors were obtained from a human donor who was either an allogeneic HSCT recipient or a stem cell or donor lymphocyte infusion donor (not recorded which). It is not recorded whose cells these are; they may come from a transplant donor. Each CDR3 is given with its conserved first and last residue. A D gene is named only where the DNA matches it firmly. Size values are once, few and many counts, or a class for expanded clones, and some rows have none.

>TRBJ2-5|TRBD1|few|TRBV18
TGTGCCAGCTCAACGTCCCGGGACAGGGCGAGGAGGCAAGAGACCCAGTACTTC
CASSTSRDRARRQETQYF
>TRBJ2-2|.|.|TRBV10-3
TGTGCCATCAGCAAAGCCGATACCGGGGAGCTGTTTTTT
CAISKADTGELFF
>TRBJ2-2|.|many|TRBV7-9
TGTGCCAGCAGACGGACGGACACCGGGGAGCTGTTTTTT
CASRRTDTGELFF
>TRBJ2-4|.|.|TRBV10-3
TGTGCCATCAGTGAGTCTCTCGACAAAAACATTCAGTACTTC
CAISESLDKNIQYF
>TRBJ1-1|.|once|TRBV12-3/TRBV12-4
TGTGACAGCACTTTGGGGGGTTCGAACACTGAAGCTTTCTTT
CDSTLGGSNTEAFF
>TRBJ2-5|.|few|TRBV29-1
TGCAGCGTTGGGGCGGTCCAAGAGACCCAGTACTTC
CSVGAVQETQYF
>TRBJ1-1|.|many|TRBV29-1
TGCAGCGTTGAAGATATCGGGAAAACTGAAGCTTTCTTT
CSVEDIGKTEAFF
>TRBJ2-7|.|few|TRBV7-9
TGTGCCAGCAGCCCACGACTCGGGACTTTCGGCGAGCACGAGCAGTACTTC
CASSPRLGTFGEHEQYF
>TRBJ1-5|TRBD1|.|TRBV2
TGTGCCAGCAGTGGGGGAGCTTCAGGGGGCAGTCAGCCCCAGCATTTT
CASSGGASGGSQPQHF
>TRBJ1-1|TRBD1|.|TRBV9
TGTGCCAGCAGCGGAGCTCCCCACAGGGGGACTGAAGCTTTCTTT
CASSGAPHRGTEAFF
>TRBJ2-1|.|many|TRBV12-3/TRBV12-4
TGTGCCAGCAGGGGGGGAGGCAACAATGAGCAGTTCTTC
CASRGGGNNEQFF
>TRBJ2-7|.|few|TRBV6-1
TGTGCCAGCAGGGCGGGGGCAGGGGTCTACGAGCAGTACTTC
CASRAGAGVYEQYF
>TRBJ1-4|TRBD1|.|TRBV4-3
TGCGCCAGCAGCCAAGGGGGGACAGGGGATGAAAAACTGTTTTTT
CASSQGGTGDEKLFF
>TRBJ2-2|.|few|TRBV12-3/TRBV12-4
TGTGCCAGCAGTTTTGGTCGGCTCACCGGGGAGCTGTTTTTT
CASSFGRLTGELFF
>TRBJ2-3|TRBD2|few|TRBV2
TGTGCCAGCAGTCGGCCTAGCGGGGGCAACACAGATACGCAGTATTTT
CASSRPSGGNTDTQYF
>TRBJ2-5|TRBD2|.|TRBV29-1
TGCAGCGTTGAAACTCAGCGGGAGGGGTTAACGGAGACCCAGTACTTC
CSVETQREGLTETQYF